This T cell receptor (beta chain) stems from a study of tumor-infiltrating lymphocytes in primary liver carcinoma. RNA and DNA were co-extracted from approximately 20-30 mg of unsorted bulk tissue. Priming with a constant-region primer yielded TCR beta cDNA from 400 to 550 ng total RNA. Generation of the TCR beta libraries relied on three nested multiplex PCR rounds using slightly modified ARM-PCR. MiXCR was run by TCRdb on the multiplex PCR reads, yielding one entry per CDR3 protein. The profile covers approximately 110,000 distinct CDR3 sequences, with 60% to 75% appearing a single time and 7.5% to 9% taken by the ten largest. The receptor was isolated from a woman aged 55-69 years with primary liver carcinoma and hepatitis B virus infection. What was sequenced was liver tumor tissue from sampling region 3. The subset here: tumor region T3, left-lateral pole.

This chain's CDR3 is CASRQPKLAGKINEQFF. As DNA, the CDR3 is TGCGCCAGCAGGCAACCCAAACTAGCGGGGAAGATTAATGAGCAGTTCTTC. V and J are TRBV4-1 and TRBJ2-1; 10 bases are shared with TRBD2. Per the germline V gene, CDR1 is MGHRA and CDR2 is YSYEKL. V shed 6 bases and J 7 bases; nucleotides not matched to a gene: 15. The CDR3 is 17 amino acids.